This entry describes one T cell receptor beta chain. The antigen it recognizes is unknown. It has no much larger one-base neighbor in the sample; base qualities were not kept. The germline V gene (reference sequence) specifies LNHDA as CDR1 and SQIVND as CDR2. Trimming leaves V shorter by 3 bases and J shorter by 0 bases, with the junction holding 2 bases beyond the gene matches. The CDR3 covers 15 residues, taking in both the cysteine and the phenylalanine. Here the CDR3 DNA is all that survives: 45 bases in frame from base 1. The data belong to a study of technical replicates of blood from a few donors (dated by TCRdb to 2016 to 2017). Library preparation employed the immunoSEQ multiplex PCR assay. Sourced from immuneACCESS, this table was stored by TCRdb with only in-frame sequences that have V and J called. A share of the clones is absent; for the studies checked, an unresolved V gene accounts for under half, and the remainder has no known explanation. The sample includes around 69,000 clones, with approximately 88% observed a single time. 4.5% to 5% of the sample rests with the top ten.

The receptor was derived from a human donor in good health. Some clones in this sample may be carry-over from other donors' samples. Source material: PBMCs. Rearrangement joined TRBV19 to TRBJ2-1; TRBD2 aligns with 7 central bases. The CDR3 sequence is CASSIAGDSYNEQFF. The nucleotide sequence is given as TGTGCCAGTAGTATTGCGGGGGACTCCTACAATGAGCAGTTCTTC.